Listed below are T cell receptor beta chains from one sample, sequenced in a study of blood T cell repertoires in COVID-19. The assay was immunoSEQ multiplex PCR, and TCRdb's table has in-frame clones only and misses some. Here the sample spans 70,000 to 80,000 clones, roughly 80% being singletons. The sample consisted of peripheral blood. The receptors derive from a man aged 45 to 65 with acute or convalescent COVID-19. Each CDR3 is given with its conserved first and last residue. D genes are given only for firm matches. Not every row has a clone size; where given, it reads once, few, many or a size class.

V gene	CDR3 length	clone size	D gene	J gene	CDR3 protein	CDR3 DNA
TRBV4-3	14	.	TRBD1	TRBJ2-1	CASSQGTGYNEQFF	TGCGCCAGCAGCCAAGGGACAGGGTACAATGAACAGTTCTTC
TRBV7-2	13	.	.	TRBJ1-2	CASSLYWENGYTF	TGTGCCAGCAGCTTATACTGGGAGAATGGCTACACCTTC
TRBV7-3	13	once	.	TRBJ2-1	CASSLTHQDEQFF	TGTGCCAGCAGCTTAACTCATCAGGATGAGCAGTTCTTC
TRBV29-1	13	few	.	TRBJ1-2	CSVGRASNYGYTF	TGCAGCGTTGGGAGGGCGTCTAACTATGGCTACACCTTC
TRBV6-5	14	.	TRBD1	TRBJ1-1	CASSFGQGVTEAFF	TGTGCCAGCAGCTTTGGACAGGGGGTCACTGAAGCTTTCTTT
TRBV6-6	14	.	TRBD2	TRBJ2-7	CATLTSGRAYEQYF	TGTGCCACATTGACTAGCGGGAGGGCCTACGAGCAGTACTTC
TRBV30	15	.	.	TRBJ1-5	CAWSGGGPGNQPQHF	TGTGCCTGGAGTGGGGGAGGGCCGGGCAATCAGCCCCAGCATTTT
TRBV5-8	16	.	.	TRBJ1-5	CASSLGQGGGNQPQHF	TGTGCCAGCAGCTTAGGCCAGGGAGGTGGCAATCAGCCCCAGCATTTT
TRBV18	14	.	.	TRBJ1-1	CASSPRTDNTEAFF	TGTGCCAGCTCACCTCGGACTGATAACACTGAAGCTTTCTTT
TRBV27	13	.	.	TRBJ2-7	CASSIRVSYEQYF	TGTGCCAGCAGTATCAGGGTATCCTACGAGCAGTACTTC
TRBV7-2	13	.	.	TRBJ1-2	CASSLGRGYGYTF	TGTGCCAGCAGTTTAGGCCGGGGCTATGGCTACACCTTC
TRBV7-9	14	.	TRBD2	TRBJ2-7	CASSRAGGPYEQYF	TGTGCCAGCAGCCGAGCGGGGGGGCCCTACGAGCAGTACTTC
TRBV2	11	.	.	TRBJ1-1	CASGGNTEAFF	TGTGCCAGCGGAGGGAACACTGAAGCTTTCTTT
TRBV21-1	13	.	.	TRBJ1-1	CASIRRGSFEAFF	TGTGCCAGCATCCGCCGAGGGTCATTTGAAGCTTTCTTT
TRBV19	16	.	TRBD2	TRBJ2-7	CASSARSSGGIYEQYF	TGTGCCAGTAGTGCCAGAAGTAGCGGGGGTATCTACGAGCAGTACTTC
TRBV28	15	few	.	TRBJ1-4	CASSSFSKTNEKLFF	TGTGCCAGCAGTTCCTTTTCTAAAACTAATGAAAAACTGTTTTTT
TRBV7-2	16	few	.	TRBJ1-4	CASSSGSGGSNEKLFF	TGTGCCAGCAGCTCCGGGTCGGGAGGGTCTAATGAAAAACTGTTTTTT
TRBV9	13	.	.	TRBJ1-2	CASSALTNYGYTF	TGTGCCAGCAGCGCCTTAACTAACTATGGCTACACCTTC
TRBV5-4	15	.	.	TRBJ2-2	CASNLLGIPPGELFF	TGTGCCAGCAACCTCCTAGGAATTCCCCCCGGGGAGCTGTTTTTT
TRBV18	15	few	.	TRBJ1-6	CASSPTTSHNSPLHF	TGTGCCAGCTCACCGACTACATCCCATAATTCACCCCTCCACTTT
TRBV19	15	.	TRBD1	TRBJ1-5	CASSAGQGVHQPQHF	TGTGCCAGTAGTGCAGGACAGGGGGTTCATCAGCCCCAGCATTTT
TRBV3-1/TRBV3-2	12	once	.	TRBJ2-5	CASSPGRVDQYF	TGTGCCAGCAGCCCCGGGAGAGTAGACCAGTACTTC
TRBV7-9	16	.	TRBD2	TRBJ2-3	CASSAHGGLLTDTQYF	TGTGCCAGCAGCGCCCACGGGGGGTTATTGACAGATACGCAGTATTTT
TRBV7-9	15	.	.	TRBJ1-1	CASSRQGRGRTEAFF	TGTGCCAGCAGCCGCCAAGGGAGGGGTAGGACTGAAGCTTTCTTT
TRBV6-1	12	.	.	TRBJ1-1	CASSENQREAFF	TGTGCCAGCAGTGAAAATCAGAGGGAAGCTTTCTTT
TRBV4-3	15	few	TRBD1	TRBJ2-7	CASSQVGTGEDEQYF	TGCGCCAGCAGCCAAGTTGGGACAGGGGAAGACGAGCAGTACTTC
TRBV5-5	15	.	TRBD1	TRBJ1-1	CASSPRQGMNTEAFF	TGTGCCAGCAGCCCGAGACAGGGGATGAACACTGAAGCTTTCTTT
TRBV6-2/TRBV6-3	17	.	TRBD1	TRBJ2-7	CASSARDRVNRGYEQYF	TGTGCCAGCAGTGCCAGAGACAGGGTCAACAGGGGATACGAGCAGTACTTC
TRBV2	14	.	.	TRBJ2-7	CASSEAPDSYEQYF	TGTGCCAGCAGTGAAGCGCCGGACAGCTACGAGCAGTACTTC
TRBV5-4	16	.	.	TRBJ2-3	CASSYTGLVAGNTQYF	TGTGCCAGCAGCTATACAGGGCTGGTGGCAGGAAATACGCAGTATTTT
TRBV18	14	.	.	TRBJ2-3	CASSPQARTDTQYF	TGTGCCAGCTCACCTCAGGCCCGCACAGATACGCAGTATTTT
TRBV7-8	14	.	TRBD1	TRBJ1-1	CASSLEGQGNEAFF	TGTGCCAGCAGCTTGGAGGGACAGGGTAATGAAGCTTTCTTT
TRBV7-2	13	.	.	TRBJ1-2	CASSYGGAYGYTF	TGTGCCAGCAGCTACGGAGGGGCGTATGGCTACACCTTC
TRBV18	15	.	.	TRBJ1-1	CASSPTRTSNTEAFF	TGTGCCAGCTCACCAACCCGGACATCGAACACTGAAGCTTTCTTT
TRBV11-2	14	.	TRBD1	TRBJ2-7	CASSPWDRRYEQYF	TGTGCCAGCAGCCCATGGGACAGGCGCTACGAGCAGTACTTC
TRBV30	13	.	TRBD1	TRBJ1-1	CAWRSFGQVGAFF	TGTGCCTGGAGATCTTTCGGACAGGTAGGAGCTTTCTTT
TRBV5-4	16	.	.	TRBJ1-6	CASSLDRFSYNSPLHF	TGTGCCAGCAGCTTGGACAGATTTAGTTATAATTCACCCCTCCACTTT
TRBV19	14	.	.	TRBJ1-5	CASSIEEGTQPQHF	TGTGCCAGTAGTATAGAAGAGGGTACACAGCCCCAGCATTTT
TRBV27	12	.	.	TRBJ1-2	CASRIGGHGYTF	TGTGCCAGCAGGATAGGGGGTCATGGCTACACCTTC
TRBV7-2	14	.	.	TRBJ2-2	CASGRGVGTGELFF	TGTGCCAGCGGCCGGGGAGTAGGCACCGGGGAGCTGTTTTTT
TRBV18	14	medium-sized	.	TRBJ1-6	CASSTTGGNSPLHF	TGTGCCAGCTCAACTACAGGTGGGAATTCACCCCTCCACTTT
TRBV4-1	15	.	.	TRBJ1-2	CASSQDHRINYGYTF	TGCGCCAGCAGCCAAGATCACAGGATAAACTATGGCTACACCTTC
TRBV5-1	16	few	.	TRBJ1-1	CASSLEGLVLNTEAFF	TGCGCCAGCAGCTTGGAGGGGTTAGTCTTGAACACTGAAGCTTTCTTT
TRBV27	14	once	TRBD1	TRBJ1-6	CASRLDRENSPLHF	TGTGCCAGCAGGCTGGACAGGGAAAATTCACCCCTCCACTTT
TRBV11-2	18	.	TRBD2	TRBJ2-3	CASSPFVKSGRAVDTQYF	TGTGCCAGCAGCCCCTTCGTCAAGAGCGGGAGGGCCGTAGATACGCAGTATTTT
TRBV29-1	14	few	.	TRBJ2-4	CSVEDGAGARFQYF	TGCAGCGTTGAAGATGGGGCAGGGGCTAGGTTTCAGTACTTC
TRBV7-7	15	.	TRBD2	TRBJ2-1	CASSSGGAIGNEQFF	TGTGCCAGCAGCTCGGGGGGGGCGATCGGGAATGAGCAGTTCTTC
TRBV6-5	13	.	TRBD1	TRBJ2-7	CASRTGGSYEQYF	TGTGCCAGCAGGACAGGGGGCTCCTACGAGCAGTACTTC
TRBV3-1/TRBV3-2	16	.	.	TRBJ2-3	CASSQDSRQLADTQYF	TGTGCCAGCAGCCAAGACTCGAGACAGCTCGCAGATACGCAGTATTTT
TRBV2	15	.	TRBD2	TRBJ2-1	CASSLAGGLYNEQFF	TGTGCCAGCAGCTTAGCGGGGGGCCTATACAATGAGCAGTTCTTC
TRBV5-6	14	.	TRBD1	TRBJ2-7	CASSPGQAPTEQYF	TGTGCCAGCAGCCCGGGACAGGCCCCAACGGAGCAGTACTTC
TRBV7-2	13	once	.	TRBJ1-5	CASSFRGAQPQHF	TGTGCCAGCAGCTTCAGGGGTGCTCAGCCCCAGCATTTT
TRBV6-5	15	.	TRBD2	TRBJ2-7	CASSKLGGARDEQYF	TGTGCCAGCAGTAAACTCGGGGGGGCTCGCGACGAGCAGTACTTC
TRBV4-1	15	.	.	TRBJ1-2	CASSQDNIPSYGYTF	TGCGCCAGCAGCCAAGATAACATTCCAAGCTATGGCTACACCTTC
TRBV11-2	13	.	TRBD1	TRBJ1-5	CASSLEPGQAQHF	TGTGCCAGCAGCCTAGAACCGGGACAGGCCCAGCATTTT